Included here is one T cell receptor (beta chain) sequence, with context. The antigen remains unidentified. 13 Jbeta primers and 60 Vbeta primers were used for the PCR. Assay: immunoSEQ multiplex PCR; the TCRdb copy retains only in-frame clones and omits some. The data hold approximately 220,000 clones, with around 80% observed a single time. These data belong to a study of cytomegalovirus exposure and HLA in healthy donors. Study-wide points: Reports indicated that the classifier achieved high specificity and sensitivity in diagnosing cytomegalovirus status. Earlier findings revealed that most TCR beta V segments proved productive either about 87% or about 30% of the time.

The CDR3 runs to 14 residues. In germline, CDR1 is SGHVS, CDR2 FNYEAQ. V lost 5 bases and J 4 bases, leaving 14 bases between the germline ends. The receptor comes from a boy between 2 and 15 years old in good health and CMV-seronegative. The specimen was PBMCs. The rearrangement uses TRBV7-6 and TRBJ1-2; maybe TRBD1 (5 bases). This chain's CDR3 is CASSPGHPSYGYTF. DNA of the CDR3: TGTGCCAGCAGCCCAGGACACCCGAGCTATGGCTACACCTTC.